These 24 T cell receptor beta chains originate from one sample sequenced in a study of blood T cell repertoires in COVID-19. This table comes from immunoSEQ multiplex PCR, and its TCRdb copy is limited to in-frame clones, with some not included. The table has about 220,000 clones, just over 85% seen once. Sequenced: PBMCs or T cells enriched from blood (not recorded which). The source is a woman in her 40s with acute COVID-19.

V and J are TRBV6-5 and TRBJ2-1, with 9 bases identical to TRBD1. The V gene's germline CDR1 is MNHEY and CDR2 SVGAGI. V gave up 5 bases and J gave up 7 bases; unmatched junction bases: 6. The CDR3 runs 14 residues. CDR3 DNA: TGTGCCAGCAGTCAAAGGACAGGGGCGAATGAGCAGTTCTTC. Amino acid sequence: CASSQRTGANEQFF.

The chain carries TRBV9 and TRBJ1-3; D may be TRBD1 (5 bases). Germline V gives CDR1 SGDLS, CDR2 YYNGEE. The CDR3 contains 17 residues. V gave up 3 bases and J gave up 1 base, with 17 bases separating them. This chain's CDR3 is CASSEGPGQVSGNTIYF. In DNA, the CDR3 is TGTGCCAGCAGCGAAGGTCCAGGGCAGGTTTCTGGAAACACCATATATTTT.

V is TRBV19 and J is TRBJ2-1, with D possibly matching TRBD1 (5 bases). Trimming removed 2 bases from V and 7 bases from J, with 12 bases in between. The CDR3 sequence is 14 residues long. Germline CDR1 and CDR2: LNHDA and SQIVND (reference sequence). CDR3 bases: TGTGCCAGTAGTATATCAGGGTTACTAAATGAGCAGTTCTTC. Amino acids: CASSISGLLNEQFF.

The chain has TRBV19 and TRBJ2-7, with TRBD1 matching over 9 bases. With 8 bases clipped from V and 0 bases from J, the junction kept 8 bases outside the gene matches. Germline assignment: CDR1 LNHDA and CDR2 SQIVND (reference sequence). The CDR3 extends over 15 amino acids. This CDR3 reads CASSDPGQGSYEQYF. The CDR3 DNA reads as TGTGCCAGTTCCGACCCGGGACAGGGCTCCTACGAGCAGTACTTC.

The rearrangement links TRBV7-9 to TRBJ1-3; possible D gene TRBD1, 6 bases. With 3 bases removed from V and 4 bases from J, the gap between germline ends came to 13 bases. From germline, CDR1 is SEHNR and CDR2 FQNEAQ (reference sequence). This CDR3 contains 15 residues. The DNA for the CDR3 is TGTGCCAGCAGCTTTAATTTGGACAGAGGAAACACCATATATTTT. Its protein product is CASSFNLDRGNTIYF.

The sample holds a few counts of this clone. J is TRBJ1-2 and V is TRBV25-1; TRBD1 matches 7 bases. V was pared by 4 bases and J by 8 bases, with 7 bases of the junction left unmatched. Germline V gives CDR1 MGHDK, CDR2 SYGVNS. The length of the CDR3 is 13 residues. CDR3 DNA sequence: TGTGCCAGCAGTGTTAGTGGGACAGCCGGCTACACCTTC. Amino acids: CASSVSGTAGYTF.

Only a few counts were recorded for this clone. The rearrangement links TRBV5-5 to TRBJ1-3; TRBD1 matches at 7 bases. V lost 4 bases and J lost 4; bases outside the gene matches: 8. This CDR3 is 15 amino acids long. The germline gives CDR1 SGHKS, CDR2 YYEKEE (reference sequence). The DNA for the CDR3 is TGTGCCAGCAGCGTAACCGGGACAGCGGGAAACACCATATATTTT. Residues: CASSVTGTAGNTIYF.

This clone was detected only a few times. CDR3 sequence reads: CASSKERGTEAFF. CDR3 DNA: TGTGCCAGCAGCAAAGAACGGGGCACTGAAGCTTTCTTT. The chain has TRBV21-1 and TRBJ1-1. TRBV21-1 is noted as a pseudogene. This CDR3 has 13 residues.

CDR3 coding DNA: TGTGCCAGCACCTTACAGAACACCATATATTTT. Amino acid sequence: CASTLQNTIYF. This rearrangement joins TRBV12-3 or TRBV12-4 to TRBJ1-3; no clear D. The CDR3 contains 11 residues. V was clipped by 7 bases and J by 7 bases, with 8 bases between them.

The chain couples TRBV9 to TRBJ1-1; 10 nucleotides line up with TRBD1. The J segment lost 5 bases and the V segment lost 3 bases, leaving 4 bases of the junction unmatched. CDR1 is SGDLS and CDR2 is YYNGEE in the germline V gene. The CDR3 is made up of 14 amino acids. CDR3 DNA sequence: TGTGCCAGCAGCGCCCGGGACAGGGGTACTGAAGCTTTCTTT. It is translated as CASSARDRGTEAFF.

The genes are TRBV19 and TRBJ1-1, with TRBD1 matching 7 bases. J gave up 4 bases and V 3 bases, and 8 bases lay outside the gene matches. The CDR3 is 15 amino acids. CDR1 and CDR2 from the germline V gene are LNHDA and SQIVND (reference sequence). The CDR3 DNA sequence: TGTGCCAGTAGTATTTCTACAGGGGTGACCACTGAAGCTTTCTTT. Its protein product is CASSISTGVTTEAFF.

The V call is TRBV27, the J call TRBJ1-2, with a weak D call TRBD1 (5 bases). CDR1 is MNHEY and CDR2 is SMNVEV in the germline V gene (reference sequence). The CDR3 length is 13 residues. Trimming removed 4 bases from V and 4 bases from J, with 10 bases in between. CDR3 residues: CASSSRDSYGYTF. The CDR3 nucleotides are TGTGCCAGCAGTTCTCGGGACTCCTATGGCTACACCTTC.

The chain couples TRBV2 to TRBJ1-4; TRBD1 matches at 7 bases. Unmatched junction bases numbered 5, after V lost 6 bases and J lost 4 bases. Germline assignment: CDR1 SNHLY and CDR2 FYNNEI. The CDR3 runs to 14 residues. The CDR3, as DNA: TGTGCCAGCAGATACAGGGGCCTTAATGAAAAACTGTTTTTT. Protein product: CASRYRGLNEKLFF.

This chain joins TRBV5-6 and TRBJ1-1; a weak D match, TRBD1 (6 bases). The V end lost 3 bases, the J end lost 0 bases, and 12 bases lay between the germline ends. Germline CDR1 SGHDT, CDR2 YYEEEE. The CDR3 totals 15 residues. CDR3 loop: CASSSWTDLNTEAFF. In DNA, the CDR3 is TGTGCCAGCAGCTCCTGGACAGACCTGAACACTGAAGCTTTCTTT.

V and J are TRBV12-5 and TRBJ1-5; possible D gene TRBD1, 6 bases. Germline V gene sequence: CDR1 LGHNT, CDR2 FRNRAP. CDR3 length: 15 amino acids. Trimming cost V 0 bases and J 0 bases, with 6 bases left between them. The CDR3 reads CASGLVGGSNQPQHF. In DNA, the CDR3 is TGTGCTAGTGGTTTGGTAGGGGGTAGCAATCAGCCCCAGCATTTT. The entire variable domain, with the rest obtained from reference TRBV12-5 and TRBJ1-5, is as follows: DARVTQTPRHKVTEMGQEVTMRCQPILGHNTVFWYRQTMMQGLELLAYFRNRAPLDDSGMPKDRFSAEMPDATLATLKIQPSEPRDSAVYFCASGLVGGSNQPQHFGDGTRLSIL.

The CDR3 DNA follows: TGTGCCTGGATTGACCACTTTCAGGCCGGAGCTTTCTTT. Translated: CAWIDHFQAGAFF. The chain carries TRBV30 and TRBJ1-1; no clear D gene. The CDR3 sequence is 13 residues long. The V gene lost 4 bases and the J gene lost 10 bases, with 19 bases spanning the gap. Germline lookup yields CDR1 GTSNPN and CDR2 SVGIG (reference sequence).

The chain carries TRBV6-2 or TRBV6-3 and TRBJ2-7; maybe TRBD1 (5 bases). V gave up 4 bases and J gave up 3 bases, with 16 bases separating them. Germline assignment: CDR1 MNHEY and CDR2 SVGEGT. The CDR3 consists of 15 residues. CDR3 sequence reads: CASSLGQYNRYEQYV. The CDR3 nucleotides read TGTGCCAGCAGTTTGGGGCAGTACAACCGCTACGAGCAGTACGTC.

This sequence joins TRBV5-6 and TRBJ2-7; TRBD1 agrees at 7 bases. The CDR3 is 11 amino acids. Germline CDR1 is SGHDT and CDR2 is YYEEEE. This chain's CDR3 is CASSWGGQVNV. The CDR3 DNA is TGTGCCAGCAGCTGGGGTGGACAGGTAAACGTC.

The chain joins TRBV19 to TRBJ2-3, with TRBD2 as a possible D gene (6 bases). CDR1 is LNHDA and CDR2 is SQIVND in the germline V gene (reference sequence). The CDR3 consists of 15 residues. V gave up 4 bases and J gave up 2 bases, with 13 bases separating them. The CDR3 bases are TGTGCCAGTAGTACCCCGGGACTCTCCACAGATACGCAGTATTTT. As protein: CASSTPGLSTDTQYF. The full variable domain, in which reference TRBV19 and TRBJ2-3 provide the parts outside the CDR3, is DGGITQSPKYLFRKEGQNVTLSCEQNLNHDAMYWYRQDPGQGLRLIYYSQIVNDFQKGDIAEGYSVSREKKESFPLTVTSAQKNPTAFYLCASSTPGLSTDTQYFGPGTRLTVL.

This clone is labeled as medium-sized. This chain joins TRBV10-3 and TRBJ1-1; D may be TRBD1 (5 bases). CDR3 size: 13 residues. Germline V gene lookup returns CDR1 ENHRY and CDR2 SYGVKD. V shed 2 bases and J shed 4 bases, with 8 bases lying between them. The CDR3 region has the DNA TGTGCCATCAGTGAGAACAGGCTCACTGAAGCTTTCTTT. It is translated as CAISENRLTEAFF.

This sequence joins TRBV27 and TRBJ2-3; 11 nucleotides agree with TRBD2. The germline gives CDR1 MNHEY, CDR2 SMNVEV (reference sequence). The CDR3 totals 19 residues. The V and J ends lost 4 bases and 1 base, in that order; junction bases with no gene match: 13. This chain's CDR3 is CASSYLGLAGGWGTDTQYF. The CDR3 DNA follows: TGTGCCAGCAGTTACCTCGGCCTAGCGGGGGGCTGGGGCACAGATACGCAGTATTTT.

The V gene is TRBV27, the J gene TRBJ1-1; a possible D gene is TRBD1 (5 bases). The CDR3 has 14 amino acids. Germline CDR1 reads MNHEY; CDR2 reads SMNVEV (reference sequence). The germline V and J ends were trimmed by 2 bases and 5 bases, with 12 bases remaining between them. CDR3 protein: CASSLGRGWTEAFF. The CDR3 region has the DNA TGTGCCAGCAGTTTAGGGAGGGGTTGGACTGAAGCTTTCTTT.

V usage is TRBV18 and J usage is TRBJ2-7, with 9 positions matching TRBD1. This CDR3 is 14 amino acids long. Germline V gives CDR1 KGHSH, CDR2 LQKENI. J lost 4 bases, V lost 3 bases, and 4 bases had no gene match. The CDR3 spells CASSPAGQGYEQYF. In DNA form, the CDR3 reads TGTGCCAGCTCACCGGCTGGACAGGGGTACGAGCAGTACTTC.

DNA of the CDR3: TGTGCCAGCAGCTTAATAGGGACAGGATCCTACGAGCAGTACTTC. It translates to CASSLIGTGSYEQYF. The chain uses TRBV7-3 and TRBJ2-7, with 8 bases aligning to TRBD1. The CDR3 spans 15 residues. From germline, CDR1 is SGHTA and CDR2 FQGTGA. With 1 base clipped from V and 1 base from J, the junction kept 3 bases outside the gene matches.